The 23 T cell receptor beta chains given below trace back to one sample, sequenced in a study of shared clonotypes between healthy human individuals. Profiling relied on immunoSEQ multiplex PCR, and the TCRdb table lists in-frame clones only, not all of them. The sample carries about 2.3 million clones, 85% to 95% recorded once. Input material: naive CD4+ T cells from PBMCs. Sample subset: CD45RA+ positively selected. Source of these receptors: a young man in good health. Some clones in this sample may be carry-over from other donors' samples.

This rearrangement joins TRBV7-9 to TRBJ1-1, with D perhaps TRBD1 (6 bases). The CDR3 length is 19 residues. Germline loops: CDR1 SEHNR, CDR2 FQNEAQ (reference sequence). V lost 1 base and J 3 bases, leaving 24 bases between the germline ends. Here the CDR3 reads CASSLVGRGLGVRDTEAFF. CDR3 nucleotide sequence: TGTGCCAGCAGCTTAGTTGGGAGGGGGTTGGGAGTTCGGGACACTGAAGCTTTCTTT. The full variable domain, with the rest looked up from reference TRBV7-9 and TRBJ1-1, is DTGVSQNPRHKITKRGQNVTFRCDPISEHNRLYWYRQTLGQGPEFLTYFQNEAQLEKSRLLSDRFSAERPKGSFSTLEIQRTEQGDSAMYLCASSLVGRGLGVRDTEAFFGQGTRLTVV.

The genes are TRBV30 and TRBJ1-3; D may be TRBD1 (6 bases). CDR3 length: 13 residues. Germline V lookup: CDR1 GTSNPN, CDR2 SVGIG (reference sequence). Trimming took off 2 bases at V and 4 bases at J, with 9 bases between the two ends. The DNA of the CDR3 is TGTGCCTGGAGTAACAGGGTAGGAAACACCATATATTTT. This encodes CAWSNRVGNTIYF.

This chain links TRBV29-1 with TRBJ2-1; D is unclear. Germline V CDR1 and CDR2: SQVTM, ANQGSEA. V was pared by 2 bases and J by 2 bases, with 7 bases between. This CDR3 is 13 amino acids long. CDR3 sequence (DNA): TGCAGCGTTGAACGGCTAGCCTACAATGAGCAGTTCTTC. Its translation: CSVERLAYNEQFF.

This clone has a single count. The chain combines TRBV14 with TRBJ2-1, with 14 bases lining up with TRBD2. The CDR3 contains 17 residues. Germline V gives CDR1 SGHDN, CDR2 FVKESK. After removal of 2 bases from V and 6 bases from J, the junction contained 6 bases not matched to a gene. In nucleotides, the CDR3 is TGTGCCAGCAGCCAACGTGCCGGGACTAGCGGGAGCAATGAGCAGTTCTTC. The encoded protein is CASSQRAGTSGSNEQFF.

The chain employs TRBV20-1 and TRBJ1-1; unclear D gene. Per the germline V gene, CDR1 is DFQATT and CDR2 is SNEGSKA (reference sequence). Trimming took 3 bases from V and 4 from J, leaving 6 bases between them. CDR3 length equals 11 residues. CDR3 in amino acids: CSASALTEAFF. The CDR3 DNA is TGCAGTGCTAGCGCCCTCACTGAAGCTTTCTTT.

This clone is a singleton in its sample. The chain has TRBV29-1 and TRBJ1-1; 8 bases map to TRBD1. V lost 6 bases to trimming and J lost 7 bases; unmatched junction nucleotides: 7. CDR3 size: 12 residues. In germline, CDR1 is SQVTM, CDR2 ANQGSEA. Here the CDR3 reads CSVAGGWDEAFF. CDR3 nucleotide sequence: TGCAGCGTCGCAGGGGGCTGGGATGAAGCTTTCTTT.

The V call is TRBV28, the J call TRBJ1-1, with TRBD1 matching over 9 bases. Per germline, CDR1 MDHEN and CDR2 SYDVKM. Trimming took 6 bases from V and 5 from J; bases not matched to a gene: 10. The CDR3 sequence is 15 residues long. The CDR3 sequence: CASSTIRDRETEAFF. As DNA, the CDR3 is TGTGCCAGCAGCACAATCCGGGACAGGGAAACTGAAGCTTTCTTT.

The CDR3 nucleotides read TGCGCCAGCTCACAGGGGGACAGACTAGCGGGAATGAACGAGCAGTACTTC. Protein: CASSQGDRLAGMNEQYF. The rearrangement uses TRBV5-1 and TRBJ2-7; 11 nucleotides agree with TRBD2. This CDR3 contains 17 residues. V was clipped by 7 bases and J by 5 bases; unmatched bases: 17. Per germline, CDR1 SGHRS and CDR2 YFSETQ. Complete variable domain (other parts from reference TRBV5-1 and TRBJ2-7): KAGVTQTPRYLIKTRGQQVTLSCSPISGHRSVSWYQQTPGQGLQFLFEYFSETQRNKGNFPGRFSGRQFSNSRSEMNVSTLELGDSALYLCASSQGDRLAGMNEQYFGPGTRLTVT.

The count of this clone is one. The chain combines TRBV5-4 with TRBJ2-5, with 8 bases lining up with TRBD2. Unmatched junction bases numbered 8, after V lost 3 bases and J lost 4 bases. The length of the CDR3 is 15 residues. The V gene's germline CDR1 is SGHNT and CDR2 YYREEE (reference sequence). The CDR3 DNA is TGTGCCAGCAGCTCGAGAAGCGGGAGTGGAGAGACCCAGTACTTC. This gives the protein CASSSRSGSGETQYF. The full variable domain, rest sourced from reference TRBV5-4 and TRBJ2-5, is ETGVTQSPTHLIKTRGQQVTLRCSSQSGHNTVSWYQQALGQGPQFIFQYYREEENGRGNFPPRFSGLQFPNYSSELNVNALELDDSALYLCASSSRSGSGETQYFGPGTRLLVL.

CDR3 DNA sequence: TGTGCCAGCAGCCGACAGGGGACTAATGAAAAACTGTTTTTT. Translation: CASSRQGTNEKLFF. This chain joins TRBV7-6 and TRBJ1-4; TRBD1 matches at 8 bases. This CDR3 is built from 14 residues. CDR1 and CDR2 (germline): SGHVS, FNYEAQ. With 5 bases clipped from V and 2 bases from J, the junction kept 1 base outside the gene matches.

This rearrangement joins TRBV7-2 to TRBJ1-2; 8 bases are shared with TRBD1. This CDR3 comprises 13 residues. CDR1 and CDR2 (germline): SGHTA, FQGNSA. The V and J ends lost 2 bases and 8 bases, in that order; junction bases with no gene match: 4. CDR3 amino acids: CASSLQGAQGYTF. As DNA, the CDR3 is TGTGCCAGCAGCTTACAGGGGGCGCAAGGCTACACCTTC.

The chain links TRBV6-1 to TRBJ1-1; 9 bases are shared with TRBD1. CDR3 length: 14 residues. V dropped 6 bases and J dropped 5; count of bases not matched to a gene: 7. Germline V gene lookup returns CDR1 MNHNS and CDR2 SASEGT. The CDR3 DNA follows: TGTGCCAGCAGAACTTGGGACAGGGAAACTGAAGCTTTCTTT. Amino acids: CASRTWDRETEAFF.

This chain links TRBV7-9 with TRBJ2-7, with D possibly matching TRBD1 (6 bases). The CDR3 totals 14 residues. Germline V gives CDR1 SEHNR, CDR2 FQNEAQ (reference sequence). Between the trimmed V and J ends, which lost 5 bases and 4 bases, there was a span of 15 bases. CDR3 sequence: CASSPGTGIYEQYF. Written as DNA, the CDR3 is TGTGCCAGCAGCCCGGGTACAGGGATTTACGAGCAGTACTTC.

This clone was found once. The V gene is TRBV7-3, the J gene TRBJ2-2; 11 positions match TRBD1. This CDR3 comprises 14 residues. V trimming: 5 bases; J trimming: 7 bases; junction bases outside the gene matches: 3. Germline V gene lookup returns CDR1 SGHTA and CDR2 FQGTGA. This CDR3 is CASSRTGGNGELFF. The DNA for the CDR3 is TGTGCCAGCAGCCGGACAGGGGGCAACGGGGAGCTGTTTTTT.

The chain carries TRBV11-3 and TRBJ2-2; D possibly corresponds to TRBD1 (6 bases). CDR3 length equals 16 residues. The germline CDR1 and CDR2 sequences are SGHNT and YENEEA. Trimming took 5 bases from V and 1 from J, leaving 14 bases between them. This CDR3 reads CASSPIGTLNTGELFF. Here the CDR3 DNA reads TGTGCCAGCAGCCCCATAGGGACATTGAACACCGGGGAGCTGTTTTTT.

This chain links TRBV30 with TRBJ1-2, with D uncertain. From germline, CDR1 is GTSNPN and CDR2 SVGIG (reference sequence). The CDR3 covers 12 residues. Trimming removed 2 bases at V and 8 bases at J, with 12 bases between. The chain's CDR3 is CAWSYDSYGYTF. In nucleotides, the CDR3 is TGTGCCTGGAGTTACGATTCTTACGGCTACACCTTC.

The J gene is TRBJ2-2, the V gene TRBV19; TRBD2 might be the D (6 bases). Germline V lookup: CDR1 LNHDA, CDR2 SQIVND (reference sequence). The CDR3 runs to 13 residues. V lost 4 bases to trimming and J lost 4 bases, with 7 bases between them. CDR3 sequence: CASSTGLTGELFF. DNA of the CDR3: TGTGCCAGTAGTACGGGACTCACCGGGGAGCTGTTTTTT.

The chain uses TRBV5-1 and TRBJ1-2; possible D gene TRBD1, 5 bases. From germline, CDR1 is SGHRS and CDR2 YFSETQ. V was trimmed by 4 bases and J by 4 bases, leaving 23 bases between them. The CDR3 is 17 amino acids. CDR3 DNA: TGCGCCAGCAGCCTCTATCTCGACAGTGACCGCCGCTATGGCTACACCTTC. Protein: CASSLYLDSDRRYGYTF.

Remarks on this clone: Within the sample, other DNA sequences also encode this same CDR3. This chain uses TRBV2 with TRBJ1-2, with a possible D match to TRBD1 (6 bases). Germline CDR1 reads SNHLY; CDR2 reads FYNNEI. This CDR3 spans 12 amino acids. V lost 3 bases, J lost 4 bases, and 6 bases lay in between. The CDR3 DNA reads TGTGCCAGCAGTGAGGACAGCTATGGCTACACCTTC. It encodes CASSEDSYGYTF.

The rearrangement links TRBV28 to TRBJ2-3; 7 bases are shared with TRBD2. V dropped 3 bases and J dropped 1; count of bases not matched to a gene: 10. Germline CDR1 and CDR2: MDHEN and SYDVKM. The CDR3 spans 17 residues. The CDR3 here is CASSLLREGRRTDTQYF. For the CDR3, the DNA is TGTGCCAGCAGTTTGTTGAGGGAGGGCCGGCGCACAGATACGCAGTATTTT.

The V and J genes are TRBV19 and TRBJ2-2; TRBD1 matches at 10 bases. Trimming cost V 5 bases and J 4 bases; bases outside gene matches: 7. The CDR3 is 16 residues long. Germline V CDR1 and CDR2: LNHDA, SQIVND (reference sequence). CDR3 region: CASSPRDRGGTGELFF. For the CDR3, the DNA is TGTGCCAGTAGTCCTAGGGACAGGGGAGGCACCGGGGAGCTGTTTTTT. The variable domain in full, completed from reference TRBV19 and TRBJ2-2, reads DGGITQSPKYLFRKEGQNVTLSCEQNLNHDAMYWYRQDPGQGLRLIYYSQIVNDFQKGDIAEGYSVSREKKESFPLTVTSAQKNPTAFYLCASSPRDRGGTGELFFGEGSRLTVL.

The J gene is TRBJ2-7, the V gene TRBV2; 7 bases are a match to TRBD1. Germline V gives CDR1 SNHLY, CDR2 FYNNEI. The CDR3 totals 13 residues. J was trimmed by 3 bases and V by 7 bases; bases with no gene match: 6. This CDR3 reads CASIRRDSYEQYF. CDR3 DNA sequence: TGTGCCAGCATTCGACGGGACAGCTACGAGCAGTACTTC.

J is TRBJ2-1 and V is TRBV9; no reliable D call. V lost 0 bases and J 5 bases, leaving 9 bases between the germline ends. Germline values: CDR1 SGDLS, CDR2 YYNGEE. This CDR3 region has 14 residues. The CDR3 is CASSVGQADNEQFF. The CDR3 DNA reads as TGTGCCAGCAGCGTAGGCCAGGCAGACAATGAGCAGTTCTTC.